These 13 T cell receptor beta chains were sequenced from one sample in a study of tumor-infiltrating lymphocytes in primary liver carcinoma. Scientists recovered RNA and DNA together from approximately 20-30 mg of unsorted bulk tissue. cDNA specific to TCR beta was made from approximately 500 ng of total RNA, with a constant-region primer employed for priming. Three nested multiplex PCR rounds of slightly modified ARM-PCR generated TCR beta libraries. The first two PCR rounds used TRBV1-TRBV30 primers with a Cbeta primer, approximately 9 cycles each. Via MiXCR, TCRdb re-called the multiplex PCR reads, giving one row per CDR3 protein. The sample holds around 120,000 distinct CDR3 sequences, about two thirds seen once. Sequenced sample: tumor-adjacent normal liver tissue. All receptors come from an older woman with primary liver carcinoma and hepatitis B virus infection.

Concerning this clonotype: A read error may be the cause here, since a much bigger clone is one base away. J is TRBJ2-7 and V is TRBV30, with D perhaps matching TRBD2 (5 bases). The V gene's germline CDR1 is GTSNPN and CDR2 SVGIG (reference sequence). The CDR3 sequence is 16 residues long. V was trimmed by 2 bases and J by 0 bases, leaving 17 bases between them. CDR3 amino acids: CAWSPLVASSSYEQYF. CDR3 in DNA: TGTGCCTGGAGTCCATTAGTGGCTAGCAGCTCCTACGAGCAGTACTTC. Complete variable domain (other parts from reference TRBV30 and TRBJ2-7): SQTIHQWPATLVQPVGSPLSLECTVEGTSNPNLYWYRQAAGRGLQLLFYSVGIGQISSEVPQNLSASRPQDRQFILSSKKLLLSDSGFYLCAWSPLVASSSYEQYFGPGTRLTVT.

V usage is TRBV7-9 and J usage is TRBJ2-3; 9 nucleotides match TRBD1. V trimming: 5 bases; J trimming: 2 bases; junction bases outside the gene matches: 5. Germline values: CDR1 SEHNR, CDR2 FQNEAQ (reference sequence). The CDR3 loop spans 15 amino acids. The CDR3, as DNA: TGTGCCAGCAGCCCGGGACAGGGACCCACAGATACGCAGTATTTT. Residues: CASSPGQGPTDTQYF.

This clonotype was observed a handful of times. The V call is TRBV10-3, the J call TRBJ1-2; D is unresolved. The CDR3 extends over 16 amino acids. The germline V gene has CDR1 ENHRY and CDR2 SYGVKD. V was trimmed by 7 bases and J by 4 bases, leaving 22 bases between them. CDR3 amino acids: CAIKAIDKPISYGYTF. Written as DNA, the CDR3 is TGTGCCATCAAAGCTATTGACAAGCCCATTTCCTATGGCTACACCTTC.

A note on this clonotype: Germline and junction disagree at one end, which may indicate a read error. The genes are TRBV9 and TRBJ2-3; 9 bases line up with TRBD1. Germline CDR1 reads SGDLS; CDR2 reads YYNGEE. The CDR3 runs to 16 residues. The CDR3 nucleotides are TGTGCCAGCAGTGTAGGTTTGGGACAGGGTACAGATACGCAGTATTTT. Its translation: CASSVGLGQGTDTQYF.

The table lists this clonotype with a count of one. Compared with germline, one end of the junction differs, possibly owing to a read error. The V and J genes are TRBV29-1 and TRBJ2-7; D is perhaps TRBD2 (5 bases). CDR1 SQVTM and CDR2 ANQGSEA come from the germline V gene. This CDR3 has 11 amino acids. CDR3 sequence (DNA): TGCAGCGTGAGGGCCACCTACGTGCAGTACTTC. Residues: CSVRATYVQYF.

Note on this clonotype: The junction differs from germline at one of its ends, possibly a read error. The V call is TRBV11-2, the J call TRBJ2-1; the D gene is possibly TRBD2 (6 bases). The CDR3 sequence is 14 residues long. Germline values: CDR1 SGHAT, CDR2 FQNNGV. CDR3 sequence reads: CVSILAGGLNEQFF. DNA of the CDR3: TGTGTCAGCATCTTAGCCGGGGGTCTCAATGAGCAGTTCTTC.

With respect to this clonotype: Without the conserved terminal phenylalanine or tryptophan, this CDR3 likely stems from a read error. This sequence joins TRBV6-1 and TRBJ2-7; TRBD2 might be the D (6 bases). The CDR3 extends over 14 amino acids. CDR1 is MNHNS and CDR2 is SASEGT in the germline V gene. The CDR3 DNA follows: TGTGCCAGCAGTGCCGGGACTGGGGTGTACGTGCAGTACATC. Its translation: CASSAGTGVYVQYI.

Regarding this clonotype: A clone one base away is much larger, so this may be a read error. The chain joins TRBV28 to TRBJ2-5; TRBD1 aligns across 7 bases. The CDR3 runs 15 residues. Germline V lookup: CDR1 MDHEN, CDR2 SYDVKM. V dropped 4 bases and J dropped 3; count of bases not matched to a gene: 8. This chain's CDR3 is CASSYIGTVKETQYF. DNA of the CDR3: TGTGCCAGCAGTTACATCGGGACAGTAAAAGAGACCCAGTACTTC.

Regarding this clonotype: This could be a read error, since a much larger clone is one nucleotide away. This chain links TRBV28 with TRBJ1-5; no clear D gene. The CDR3 is 14 residues long. CDR1 is MDHEN and CDR2 is SYDVKM in the germline V gene. Here the CDR3 reads CASWEGIGNQPQNF. DNA of the CDR3: TGTGCCAGCTGGGAGGGTATAGGCAATCAGCCCCAGAATTTT.

A word on this clonotype: The conserved final phenylalanine or tryptophan is absent from the CDR3, which likely points to a read error. The V and J genes are TRBV5-6 and TRBJ2-2, with 9 bases lining up with TRBD2. V dropped 4 bases and J dropped 0; count of bases not matched to a gene: 4. The germline V gene has CDR1 SGHDT and CDR2 YYEEEE. The CDR3 totals 16 residues. The CDR3 spells CASSRCGGANTGELFL. The CDR3 DNA sequence: TGTGCCAGCAGCCGCTGCGGGGGGGCGAACACCGGGGAGCTGTTTCTT.

In this sample, this clonotype turned up a few times. The CDR3 sequence: CASTDSFNYGYTF. As DNA, the CDR3 is TGTGCCAGTACCGACAGCTTTAACTATGGCTACACCTTC. This sequence joins TRBV11-2 and TRBJ1-2; tentatively, D is TRBD1 (5 bases). Trimming removed 9 bases from V and 1 base from J, with 12 bases in between. This CDR3 comprises 13 residues. The germline CDR1 and CDR2 sequences are SGHAT and FQNNGV.

The chain is built from TRBV11-2 and TRBJ2-7; D is ambiguous. Looked up from germline, CDR1 is SGHAT and CDR2 is FQNNGV. The V and J ends lost 3 bases and 4 bases respectively, with 7 bases between them. This CDR3 is built from 12 residues. The CDR3 DNA follows: TGTGCCAGCAGCTTGGTAACTTACGAGCAGTACTTC. Translated: CASSLVTYEQYF.

Worth noting for this clonotype: The CDR3 does not end in the conserved phenylalanine or tryptophan, so this is likely a read error. The rearrangement uses TRBV5-1 and TRBJ2-1; 7 nucleotides match TRBD2. This CDR3 has 19 amino acids. The V segment lost 5 bases and the J segment 0 bases; nucleotides outside the gene matches: 17. Germline V gene lookup returns CDR1 SGHRS and CDR2 YFSETQ. In DNA form, the CDR3 reads TGCGCCAGCAGGTCGGCTAGCGGAGTACCCGTACGCTCCTACAATGAGCAGTTCTAC. Translating it yields CASRSASGVPVRSYNEQFY.